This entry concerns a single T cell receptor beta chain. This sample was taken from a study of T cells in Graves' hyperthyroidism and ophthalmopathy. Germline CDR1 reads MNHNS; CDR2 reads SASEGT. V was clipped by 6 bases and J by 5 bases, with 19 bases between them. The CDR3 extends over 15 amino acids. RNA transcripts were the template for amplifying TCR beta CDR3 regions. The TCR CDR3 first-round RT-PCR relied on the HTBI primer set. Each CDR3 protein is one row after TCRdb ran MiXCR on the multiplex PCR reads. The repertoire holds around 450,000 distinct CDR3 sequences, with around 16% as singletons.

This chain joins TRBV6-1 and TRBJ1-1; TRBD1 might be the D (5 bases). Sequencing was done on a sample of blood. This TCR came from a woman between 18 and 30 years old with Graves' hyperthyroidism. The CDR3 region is CASSPPRGELTEAFF. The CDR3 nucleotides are TGTGCCAGCAGCCCCCCCCGAGGGGAATTGACTGAAGCTTTCTTT.